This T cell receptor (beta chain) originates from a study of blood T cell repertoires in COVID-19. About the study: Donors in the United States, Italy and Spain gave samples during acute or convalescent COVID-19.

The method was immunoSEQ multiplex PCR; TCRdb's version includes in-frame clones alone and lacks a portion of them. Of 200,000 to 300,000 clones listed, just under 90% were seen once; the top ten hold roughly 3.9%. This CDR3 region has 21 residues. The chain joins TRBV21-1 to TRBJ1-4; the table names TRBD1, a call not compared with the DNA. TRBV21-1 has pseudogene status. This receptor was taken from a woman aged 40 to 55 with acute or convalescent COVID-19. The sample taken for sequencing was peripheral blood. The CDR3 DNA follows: TGTGCCAGCAGCAAAGCAGGTTCGGGGCAGAAAAACAGGGGGCGTTGGGAAAAACTGTTTTTT. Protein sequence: CASSKAGSGQKNRGRWEKLFF.